This T cell receptor (beta chain) was observed in a study of cytomegalovirus exposure and HLA in healthy donors. Regarding the study as a whole: A list of roughly 160 TCR beta chains associated with cytomegalovirus was given.

The CDR3 loop spans 15 amino acids. Germline V lookup: CDR1 SGHRS, CDR2 YFSETQ. Deletions cut 4 bases from V and 4 bases from J, with 14 bases between. TCRdb's copy holds only in-frame clones and misses some; the assay was immunoSEQ multiplex PCR. The repertoire holds hundreds of thousands of clones, with about 88% as singletons. Turning to this clone: Its specificity is not known.

This chain joins TRBV5-1 and TRBJ2-2, with D perhaps matching TRBD2 (6 bases). This clonotype originated in a young man in good health and CMV-seropositive. The sequenced material came from PBMCs. CDR3 protein: CASSEGTGPTGELFF. CDR3 nucleotides: TGCGCCAGCAGCGAGGGGACTGGACCCACCGGGGAGCTGTTTTTT.